These T cell receptor beta chains were read from a single sample in a study of blood T cell repertoires in COVID-19. Assay used: immunoSEQ multiplex PCR; TCRdb lists only in-frame clones, some missing. The table has around 330,000 clones, 85% seen once; the top ten hold under 2%. Input material: PBMCs or T cells enriched from blood (not recorded which). These receptors were collected from a woman in her 30s who had been exposed to COVID-19. The CDR3 runs from the conserved cysteine through the conserved F or W. A D gene is named only where the DNA matches it firmly. Clone size is given for some rows only: seen once, a few or many times, or a class if the clone is expanded.

abundance	v_gene	j_gene	d_gene	CDR3aa	CDR3nt
NA	TRBV19	TRBJ1-6	NA	CASNTDQGYGPLHF	TGTGCCAGTAATACCGACCAGGGTTATGGGCCCCTCCACTTT
NA	TRBV11-2	TRBJ1-6	NA	CASSLAPGFNSPLHF	TGTGCCAGCAGCTTAGCTCCAGGGTTTAATTCACCCCTCCACTTT
NA	TRBV7-3	TRBJ1-2	TRBD1	CASSLKGPGTGSGYTF	TGTGCCAGCAGCTTAAAGGGGCCCGGGACAGGGTCTGGCTACACCTTC
once	TRBV6-6	TRBJ2-2	TRBD2	CASSYPGTLAGGELFF	TGTGCCAGCAGTTACCCCGGGACCTTAGCGGGCGGGGAGCTGTTTTTT
NA	TRBV3-1/TRBV3-2	TRBJ2-7	NA	CASSQLASEQYF	TGTGCCAGCAGCCAACTGGCTAGCGAGCAGTACTTC
NA	TRBV10-1	TRBJ1-4	NA	CASIKRVKLFF	TGCGCCAGCATTAAGAGGGTAAAACTGTTTTTT
NA	TRBV10-3	TRBJ1-2	NA	CAISGGGGYGYTF	TGTGCCATCAGTGGAGGGGGAGGGTATGGCTACACCTTC
once	TRBV3-1/TRBV3-2	TRBJ2-3	TRBD1	CASSHEEGAGGTDTQYF	TGTGCCAGCAGCCATGAAGAGGGGGCAGGGGGAACAGATACGCAGTATTTT
few	TRBV18	TRBJ2-5	NA	CASSPRRGQYQETQYF	TGTGCCAGCTCACCGAGGCGAGGGCAGTACCAAGAGACCCAGTACTTC
NA	TRBV7-9	TRBJ2-7	NA	CASGLSETSGEQYF	TGTGCCAGCGGCCTCAGCGAGACTTCGGGGGAGCAGTACTTC
NA	TRBV6-5	TRBJ2-1	TRBD1	CATPGQGTYNEQFF	TGTGCCACCCCCGGACAGGGGACCTACAATGAGCAGTTCTTC
many	TRBV28	TRBJ1-6	TRBD1	CASSLEGTGTLFLHF	TGTGCCAGCAGTCTTGAGGGGACAGGGACTCTATTCCTCCACTTT
NA	TRBV6-5	TRBJ2-1	TRBD2	CASSYSGLAGGSLQFF	TGTGCCAGCAGTTACTCGGGACTAGCGGGGGGTAGTCTGCAGTTCTTC
NA	TRBV14	TRBJ1-3	NA	CASSQDGGANTIYF	TGTGCCAGCAGCCAAGATGGGGGCGCAAACACCATATATTTT
NA	TRBV7-8	TRBJ2-1	TRBD1	CASSPAPGQGGNEQFF	TGTGCCAGCAGCCCGGCACCGGGACAGGGGGGCAATGAGCAGTTCTTC
NA	TRBV10-2	TRBJ2-1	TRBD2	CASSESLPSGGPVNEQFF	TGCGCCAGCAGTGAGTCGTTGCCTAGCGGGGGGCCGGTGAATGAGCAGTTCTTC
NA	TRBV28	TRBJ1-2	TRBD1	CASGGQGEVYGYTF	TGTGCCAGCGGCGGACAGGGGGAGGTTTATGGCTACACCTTC
NA	TRBV9	TRBJ1-2	NA	CASSVGLEGFGYGYTF	TGTGCCAGCAGCGTAGGTTTGGAGGGATTTGGGTATGGCTACACCTTC
NA	TRBV12-3/TRBV12-4	TRBJ1-2	NA	CASSLKGGYTF	TGTGCCAGCAGTTTAAAGGGGGGCTACACCTTC
NA	TRBV5-1	TRBJ2-7	TRBD1	CASSLATGTGYYEQYF	TGCGCCAGCAGCTTGGCAACCGGGACAGGCTACTACGAGCAGTACTTC
once	TRBV6-2/TRBV6-3	TRBJ2-1	TRBD2	CASSSGTSAGNEQFF	TGTGCCAGCAGTTCCGGGACTAGCGCGGGCAATGAGCAGTTCTTC
NA	TRBV7-9	TRBJ1-2	TRBD1	CASSWLGQGYGYTF	TGTGCCAGCAGTTGGTTAGGACAGGGGTATGGCTACACCTTC
NA	TRBV25-1	TRBJ1-2	NA	CASSPPGIYGYTF	TGTGCCAGCAGCCCCCCAGGGATCTATGGCTACACCTTC
NA	TRBV6-1	TRBJ1-2	NA	CASSEAWGNYGYTF	TGTGCCAGCAGTGAAGCGTGGGGCAACTATGGCTACACCTTC
NA	TRBV27	TRBJ2-3	NA	CASSLYGLSTDTQYF	TGTGCCAGCAGTTTATACGGACTTAGCACAGATACGCAGTATTTT
many	TRBV24-1	TRBJ2-5	NA	CATSDFLNKETQYF	TGTGCCACCAGTGATTTTTTAAATAAAGAGACCCAGTACTTC
NA	TRBV7-2	TRBJ2-7	TRBD1	CASSLGDRRGYEQYF	TGTGCCAGCAGCTTAGGGGACAGAAGGGGCTACGAGCAGTACTTC
NA	TRBV19	TRBJ1-2	NA	CASSPTTASNYGYTF	TGTGCCAGTAGTCCCACGACAGCCTCTAACTATGGCTACACCTTC
NA	TRBV6-5	TRBJ1-1	NA	CASMRVPGNTEAFF	TGTGCCAGCATGCGGGTTCCGGGAAACACTGAAGCTTTCTTT
NA	TRBV27	TRBJ2-3	NA	CASSSGDRTDTQYF	TGTGCCAGCAGCTCCGGAGACAGGACAGATACGCAGTATTTT
NA	TRBV11-2	TRBJ1-2	NA	CASSIQGTNYGYTF	TGTGCCAGCAGCATCCAGGGGACTAACTATGGCTACACCTTC
NA	TRBV28	TRBJ2-3	NA	CASSSYTDTQYF	TGTGCCAGCAGTTCCTACACAGATACGCAGTATTTT
NA	TRBV27	TRBJ2-1	NA	CASSSPPRWEQFF	TGTGCCAGCAGTTCCCCACCTAGGTGGGAGCAGTTCTTC
NA	TRBV28	TRBJ2-1	NA	CASSLKLAAQFF	TGTGCCAGCAGTTTAAAACTAGCTGCGCAGTTCTTC
NA	TRBV27	TRBJ2-7	TRBD2	CASSYLPGTSGVEFREQYF	TGTGCCAGCAGTTACCTCCCCGGGACTAGCGGGGTAGAATTTAGGGAGCAGTACTTC
once	TRBV5-4	TRBJ2-1	TRBD2	CASSATSGRAGHEQFF	TGTGCCAGCAGCGCGACTAGCGGGAGGGCCGGGCATGAGCAGTTCTTC
NA	TRBV5-5	TRBJ2-7	NA	CASSWRDAPYEQYF	TGTGCCAGCAGCTGGCGGGACGCTCCCTACGAGCAGTACTTC
NA	TRBV9	TRBJ2-3	TRBD2	CASSVDSGGSSTDTQYF	TGTGCCAGCAGCGTAGATAGCGGGGGGTCTAGTACAGATACGCAGTATTTT
NA	TRBV4-1	TRBJ1-2	TRBD1	CASSQPGTGASTGDYGYTF	TGCGCCAGCAGCCAACCCGGGACAGGGGCCTCCACGGGAGACTATGGCTACACCTTC
few	TRBV28	TRBJ2-7	TRBD2	CASSSPLAGRSYEQYF	TGTGCCAGCAGTTCGCCTCTAGCGGGACGCTCCTACGAGCAGTACTTC